One TCR beta chain is described in this entry. Antigen: not known. Method: immunoSEQ multiplex PCR; TCRdb's copy keeps in-frame clones and lacks some. The sample shows about 24,000 clones, approximately 69% of them seen only once. Before sequencing took place, the ViraFEST assay used viral peptide pools to expand antigen-specific CD4+ T cells. Cells that had been cultured for approximately eleven days were the source of isolated CD4+ T cells. Vaccinated recipients, who were negative for nucleocapsid antibodies, had no history of SARS-CoV-2 infection. Each culture well received some 2.2 million PBMC. These cells were then cultured in IMDM with 10 IU/ml IL-2 and about 9.4 ug/ml peptides. IL-2 medium supplanted half the medium on days 3 and 7. This record belongs to a study of vaccination effects on CD4 cells after COVID-19. In germline, CDR1 is MNHEY, CDR2 SVGAGI. The length of the CDR3 is 14 residues. Trimming took 5 bases from V and 5 from J; bases not matched to a gene: 6.

Overall study results and limits: At late timepoints after vaccination, vaccine- and infection-induced clones shrank markedly. Missing from the study were early post-infection timepoints, and its convalescent patients were few.

This clonotype was obtained from a human donor who received a COVID-19 vaccine. V usage is TRBV6-5 and J usage is TRBJ2-1; 7 positions match TRBD1. The source was CD4+ T cells from PBMCs cultured with SARS-CoV-2 spike peptides, collected before COVID-19 vaccination. This chain's CDR3 is CASSRQGSDNEQFF. The CDR3 coding sequence is TGTGCCAGCAGTCGACAGGGAAGTGACAATGAGCAGTTCTTC.